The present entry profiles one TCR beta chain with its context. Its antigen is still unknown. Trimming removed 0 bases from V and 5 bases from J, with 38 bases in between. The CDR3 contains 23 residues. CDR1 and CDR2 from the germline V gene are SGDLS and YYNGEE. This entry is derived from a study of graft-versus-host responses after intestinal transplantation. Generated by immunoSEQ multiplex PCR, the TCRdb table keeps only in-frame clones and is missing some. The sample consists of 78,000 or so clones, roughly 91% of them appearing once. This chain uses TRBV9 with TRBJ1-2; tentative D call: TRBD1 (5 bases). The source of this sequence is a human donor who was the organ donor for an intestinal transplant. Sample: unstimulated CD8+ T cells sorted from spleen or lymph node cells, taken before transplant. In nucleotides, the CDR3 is TGTGCCAGCAGCGTAGATGCTTACCACTTACTACGTCCGGGACGCGAAGAAACTTATGGCTACACCTTC. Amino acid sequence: CASSVDAYHLLRPGREETYGYTF.